This T cell receptor beta chain was recorded in a study of blood T cells in healthy people across ages. The overall study: Template switching captured about one barcoded beta molecule per two T cells. General study results and limits: When set beside aged donors, long-lived donors presented more naive CD4+ cells and higher diversity.

This clonotype was recorded many times. Its antigen is undetermined. Together with a sample-barcoded 5' primer, a J-beta primer mix was included in a second PCR lasting about 6 to 11 cycles. One entry per CDR3 protein results from TCRdb running MiXCR on the 5' RACE reads. This sample has around 870,000 distinct CDR3 sequences; less than 35% occur once, and the top ten carry roughly 17%. Those donating, healthy Caucasian individuals from Russia, were aged 6 to 90. Total RNA amounts of at least 5.5 micrograms were extracted per sample. This TCR derives from a woman older than 75 in good health. Sequenced material: blood.

As DNA, the CDR3 is TGTGCCAGCTCACCCTCCCTAGCGGGAGAGACCCAGTACTTC. This gives the protein CASSPSLAGETQYF. The chain carries TRBV18 and TRBJ2-5; 8 bases map to TRBD2. V dropped 3 bases and J dropped 4; count of bases not matched to a gene: 4. The CDR3 spans 14 residues. The germline gives CDR1 KGHSH, CDR2 LQKENI.